These 15 T cell receptor beta chains originate from one sample sequenced in a study of blood T cell repertoires in COVID-19. TCRdb's copy holds only in-frame clones and misses some; the assay was immunoSEQ multiplex PCR. The sample has 250,000 to 300,000 clones, around 90% seen once. The sample taken for sequencing was peripheral blood. Every receptor here comes from a woman aged 45-60 years who had recovered from COVID-19.

Worth noting for this clone: Within the sample, other DNA sequences also encode this same CDR3. V usage is TRBV9 and J usage is TRBJ1-6; D is unresolved. With 0 bases removed from V and 4 bases from J, the gap between germline ends came to 5 bases. The CDR3 length is 14 residues. Germline CDR1 is SGDLS and CDR2 is YYNGEE. This chain's CDR3 is CASSVGGYNSPLHF. DNA for the CDR3: TGTGCCAGCAGCGTAGGAGGATATAATTCACCCCTCCACTTT.

This sequence joins TRBV7-2 and TRBJ2-2, with a tentative D call TRBD2 (6 bases). Deletions cut 5 bases from V and 1 base from J, with 11 bases between. CDR3 size: 15 residues. Germline CDR1 SGHTA, CDR2 FQGNSA. DNA of the CDR3: TGTGCCAGCAGCGGGGGTAGCGGGAACACCGGGGAGCTGTTTTTT. Translation gives CASSGGSGNTGELFF.

The chain is built from TRBV6-2 or TRBV6-3 and TRBJ2-7, with 15 bases matching TRBD2. Per germline, CDR1 MNHEY and CDR2 SVGEGT. CDR3 length: 15 residues. Trimming removed 6 bases from V and 3 bases from J; junction bases left unmatched: 3. CDR3 bases: TGTGCCAGCAGCCGGACTAGCGGGAGGGACTACGAGCAGTACTTC. Its protein product is CASSRTSGRDYEQYF.

The chain uses TRBV6-5 and TRBJ2-2; D perhaps matches TRBD1 (6 bases). The germline V gene encodes CDR1 MNHEY and CDR2 SVGAGI. Trimming took off 6 bases at V and 0 bases at J, with 11 bases between the two ends. The CDR3 runs 15 residues. DNA for the CDR3: TGTGCCAGCAGAGGGACACTCGCGAACACCGGGGAGCTGTTTTTT. Amino acid sequence: CASRGTLANTGELFF.

A single count supports this clone. The chain joins TRBV10-3 to TRBJ2-5, with D tentatively TRBD1 (6 bases). Per germline, CDR1 ENHRY and CDR2 SYGVKD. This CDR3 is built from 13 residues. V was pared by 3 bases and J by 5 bases, with 10 bases between. The CDR3 is CAISEGGRETQYF. DNA for the CDR3: TGTGCCATCAGTGAAGGGGGACGGGAGACCCAGTACTTC.

The chain combines TRBV15 with TRBJ2-1, with 7 bases aligning to TRBD2. Trimming at V came to 3 bases and at J to 3 bases, leaving 5 bases not matched to a gene. The CDR3 runs 15 residues. In germline, CDR1 is LNHNV, CDR2 YYDKDF (reference sequence). The CDR3 coding sequence is TGTGCCACCAGCAGCACTAGCGTGGGCTACAATGAGCAGTTCTTC. As protein: CATSSTSVGYNEQFF.

The chain links TRBV2 to TRBJ2-2, with a possible D match to TRBD1 (5 bases). From germline, CDR1 is SNHLY and CDR2 FYNNEI. The CDR3 length is 12 residues. Trimming removed 5 bases from V and 5 bases from J, with 6 bases in between. CDR3 in amino acids: CASSQGTGELFF. The CDR3 DNA sequence: TGTGCCAGCAGTCAGGGTACCGGGGAGCTGTTTTTT. Together with reference TRBV2 and TRBJ2-2, the CDR3 gives the full variable domain: EPEVTQTPSHQVTQMGQEVILRCVPISNHLYFYWYRQILGQKVEFLVSFYNNEISEKSEIFDDQFSVERPDGSNFTLKIRSTKLEDSAMYFCASSQGTGELFFGEGSRLTVL.

This sequence joins TRBV19 and TRBJ1-1, with 7 bases lining up with TRBD1. This CDR3 has 15 residues. Germline V gives CDR1 LNHDA, CDR2 SQIVND (reference sequence). J lost 2 bases, V lost 5 bases, and 8 bases had no gene match. The CDR3 sequence: CASSGWTGRNTEAFF. The CDR3 DNA reads TGTGCCAGTAGTGGGTGGACAGGCCGTAACACTGAAGCTTTCTTT.

The chain recombines TRBV18 with TRBJ1-1; D may be TRBD1 (5 bases). The V end lost 3 bases, the J end lost 10 bases, and 9 bases lay between the germline ends. The CDR3 has 11 amino acids. The germline gives CDR1 KGHSH, CDR2 LQKENI. CDR3 residues: CASSPGEVAFF. The CDR3 DNA is TGTGCCAGCTCACCGGGGGAGGTAGCTTTCTTT.

This chain connects TRBV30 to TRBJ1-6; D gene unclear. This CDR3 has 16 residues. Germline V gene sequence: CDR1 GTSNPN, CDR2 SVGIG (reference sequence). V was shortened by 0 bases and J by 7 bases, with 16 bases between the two germline ends. The CDR3 is CAWSVGAGGANSPLHF. CDR3 sequence (DNA): TGTGCCTGGAGTGTAGGCGCAGGTGGTGCGAATTCACCCCTCCACTTT. Full variable domain (missing parts from reference TRBV30 and TRBJ1-6): SQTIHQWPATLVQPVGSPLSLECTVEGTSNPNLYWYRQAAGRGLQLLFYSVGIGQISSEVPQNLSASRPQDRQFILSSKKLLLSDSGFYLCAWSVGAGGANSPLHFGNGTRLTVT.

The J gene is TRBJ1-2, the V gene TRBV19; the D gene is possibly TRBD1 (5 bases). Germline CDR1 is LNHDA and CDR2 is SQIVND (reference sequence). The ends were cut back, 7 bases at V and 6 bases at J, with 18 bases in the middle. The length of the CDR3 is 14 residues. The CDR3 loop reads CASTSPPGGNGYTF. CDR3 bases: TGTGCCAGTACCTCTCCCCCCGGGGGGAATGGCTACACCTTC.

V and J are TRBV5-4 and TRBJ1-1, with D possibly TRBD1 on 6 matching bases. With 4 bases removed from V and 6 bases from J, the gap between germline ends came to 16 bases. This CDR3 contains 14 residues. Germline CDR1 and CDR2: SGHNT and YYREEE (reference sequence). The CDR3 coding sequence is TGTGCCAGCAGCCCCGCGAACAGGGACGCTGAAGCTTTCTTT. It specifies CASSPANRDAEAFF.

In its sample, this clone was seen once. The chain recombines TRBV6-6 with TRBJ1-1, with TRBD1 as a possible D gene (5 bases). The CDR3 is made up of 13 amino acids. The germline V and J ends were trimmed by 3 bases and 3 bases, with 8 bases remaining between them. Germline V gene data show CDR1 as MNHNY and CDR2 as SVGAGI (reference sequence). The CDR3 here is CASSYGGDTEAFF. The CDR3 coding sequence is TGTGCCAGCAGTTATGGGGGGGACACTGAAGCTTTCTTT.

The V call is TRBV5-8, the J call TRBJ2-1, with 7 bases lining up with TRBD2. The CDR3 consists of 16 residues. Germline CDR1 is SGHTS and CDR2 is YDEGEE. V dropped 0 bases and J dropped 10; count of bases not matched to a gene: 13. CDR3 region: CASSLAALARTGEQFF. The CDR3 region has the DNA TGTGCCAGCAGCTTGGCCGCACTAGCGCGGACGGGGGAGCAGTTCTTC.

The gene calls are TRBV6-5 and TRBJ2-7; maybe TRBD2 (5 bases). Deletions cut 7 bases from V and 2 bases from J, with 12 bases between. The CDR3 runs 13 residues. Germline V gene sequence: CDR1 MNHEY, CDR2 SVGAGI. The CDR3 protein is CASTFPGTYEQYF. In DNA form, the CDR3 reads TGTGCCAGCACCTTTCCGGGGACCTACGAGCAGTACTTC.